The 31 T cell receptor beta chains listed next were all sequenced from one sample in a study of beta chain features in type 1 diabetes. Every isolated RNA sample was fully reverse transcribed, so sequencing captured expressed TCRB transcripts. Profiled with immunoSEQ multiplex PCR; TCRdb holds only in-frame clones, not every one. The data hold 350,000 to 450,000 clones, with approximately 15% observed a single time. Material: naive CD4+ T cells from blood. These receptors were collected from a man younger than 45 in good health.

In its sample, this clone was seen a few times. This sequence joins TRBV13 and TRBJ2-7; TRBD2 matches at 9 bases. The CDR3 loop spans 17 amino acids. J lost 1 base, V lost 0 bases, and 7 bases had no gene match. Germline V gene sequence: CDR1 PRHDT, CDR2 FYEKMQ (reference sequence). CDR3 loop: CASSLGPAGGKSYEQYF. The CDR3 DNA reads TGTGCCAGCAGCTTAGGCCCAGCGGGGGGAAAATCCTACGAGCAGTACTTC.

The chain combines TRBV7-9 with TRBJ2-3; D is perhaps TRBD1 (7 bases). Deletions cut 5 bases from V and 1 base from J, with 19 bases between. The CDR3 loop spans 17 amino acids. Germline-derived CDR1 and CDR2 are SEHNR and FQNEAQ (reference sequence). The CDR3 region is CASSARGARFGTDTQYF. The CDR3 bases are TGTGCCAGCAGCGCCAGGGGGGCAAGATTCGGCACAGATACGCAGTATTTT. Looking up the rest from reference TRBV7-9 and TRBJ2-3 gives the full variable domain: DTGVSQNPRHKITKRGQNVTFRCDPISEHNRLYWYRQTLGQGPEFLTYFQNEAQLEKSRLLSDRFSAERPKGSFSTLEIQRTEQGDSAMYLCASSARGARFGTDTQYFGPGTRLTVL.

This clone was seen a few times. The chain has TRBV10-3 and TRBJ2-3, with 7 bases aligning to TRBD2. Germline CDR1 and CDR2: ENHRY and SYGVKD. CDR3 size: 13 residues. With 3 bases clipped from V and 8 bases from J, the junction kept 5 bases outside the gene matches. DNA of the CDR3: TGTGCCATCAGTGATGCGGGGGAGGGTACGCAGTATTTT. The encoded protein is CAISDAGEGTQYF.

In DNA form, the CDR3 reads TGTGCCAGCGCAGGGGCAGGGATCAACAATGAGCAGTTCTTC. It yields the protein CASAGAGINNEQFF. This chain links TRBV9 with TRBJ2-1, with a weak D call TRBD1 (6 bases). In germline, CDR1 is SGDLS, CDR2 YYNGEE. Trimming removed 7 bases from V and 5 bases from J, with 16 bases in between. This CDR3 is 14 amino acids long.

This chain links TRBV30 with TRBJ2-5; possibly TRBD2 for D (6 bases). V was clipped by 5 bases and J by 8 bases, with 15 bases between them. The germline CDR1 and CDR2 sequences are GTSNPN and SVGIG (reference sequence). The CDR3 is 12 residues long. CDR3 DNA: TGTGCCTGGGGAACCGGGACTTCAACCCAGTACTTC. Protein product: CAWGTGTSTQYF.

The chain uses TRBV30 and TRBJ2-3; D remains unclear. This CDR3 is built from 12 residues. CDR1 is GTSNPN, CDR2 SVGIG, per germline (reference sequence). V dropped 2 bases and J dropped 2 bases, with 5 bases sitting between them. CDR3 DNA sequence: TGTGCCTGGAGTTTGTTCACAGATACGCAGTATTTT. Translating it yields CAWSLFTDTQYF.

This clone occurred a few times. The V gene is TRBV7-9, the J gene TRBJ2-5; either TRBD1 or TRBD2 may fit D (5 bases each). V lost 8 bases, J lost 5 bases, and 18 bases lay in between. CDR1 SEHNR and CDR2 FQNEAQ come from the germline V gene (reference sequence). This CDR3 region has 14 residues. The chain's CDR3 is CASLSGTARETQYF. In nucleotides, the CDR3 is TGTGCCAGCCTCTCCGGGACCGCTCGGGAGACCCAGTACTTC.

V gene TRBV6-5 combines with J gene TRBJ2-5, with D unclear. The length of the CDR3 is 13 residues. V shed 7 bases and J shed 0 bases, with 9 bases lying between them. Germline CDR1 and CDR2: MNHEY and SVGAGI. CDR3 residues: CASNQEYQETQYF. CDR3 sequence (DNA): TGTGCCAGCAACCAAGAGTACCAAGAGACCCAGTACTTC.

CDR3 coding DNA: TGTGCCAGCAGCTTATCAGGGGGCGCGGATCAGCCCCAGCATTTT. Its translation: CASSLSGGADQPQHF. This chain links TRBV7-9 with TRBJ1-5, with 8 bases that match TRBD1. V gave up 2 bases and J gave up 5 bases; unmatched junction bases: 5. The germline CDR1 and CDR2 sequences are SEHNR and FQNEAQ (reference sequence). This CDR3 is 15 amino acids long.

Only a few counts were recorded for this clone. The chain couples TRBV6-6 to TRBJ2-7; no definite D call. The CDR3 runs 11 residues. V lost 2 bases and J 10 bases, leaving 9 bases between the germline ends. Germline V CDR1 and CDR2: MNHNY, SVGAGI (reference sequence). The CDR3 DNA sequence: TGTGCCAGCAGTTACATGCAGACTCAGTACGTC. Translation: CASSYMQTQYV.

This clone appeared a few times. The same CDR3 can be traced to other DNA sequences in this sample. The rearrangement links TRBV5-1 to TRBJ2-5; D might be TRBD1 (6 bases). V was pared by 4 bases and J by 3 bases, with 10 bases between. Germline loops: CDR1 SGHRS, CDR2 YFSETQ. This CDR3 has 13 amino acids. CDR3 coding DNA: TGCGCCAGCAGCCTGGGACAAGAAGAGACCCAGTACTTC. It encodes CASSLGQEETQYF.

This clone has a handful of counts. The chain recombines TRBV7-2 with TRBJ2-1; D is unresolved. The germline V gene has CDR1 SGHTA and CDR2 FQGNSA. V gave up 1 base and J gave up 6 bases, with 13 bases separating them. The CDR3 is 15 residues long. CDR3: CASSLEVARPNEQFF. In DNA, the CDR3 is TGTGCCAGCAGCTTAGAAGTGGCCCGACCCAATGAGCAGTTCTTC.

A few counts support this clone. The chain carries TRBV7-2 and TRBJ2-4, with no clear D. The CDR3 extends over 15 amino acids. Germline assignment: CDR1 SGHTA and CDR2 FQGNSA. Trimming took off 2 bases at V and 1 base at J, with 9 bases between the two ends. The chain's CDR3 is CASSLWSVAKNIQYF. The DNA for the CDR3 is TGTGCCAGCAGCTTATGGTCAGTCGCCAAAAACATTCAGTACTTC.

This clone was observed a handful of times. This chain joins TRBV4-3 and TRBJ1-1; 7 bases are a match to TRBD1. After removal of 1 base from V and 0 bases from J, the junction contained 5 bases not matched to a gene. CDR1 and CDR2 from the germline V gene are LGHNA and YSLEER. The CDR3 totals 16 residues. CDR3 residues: CASSQAWGQMNTEAFF. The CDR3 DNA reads TGCGCCAGCAGCCAAGCGTGGGGACAGATGAACACTGAAGCTTTCTTT.

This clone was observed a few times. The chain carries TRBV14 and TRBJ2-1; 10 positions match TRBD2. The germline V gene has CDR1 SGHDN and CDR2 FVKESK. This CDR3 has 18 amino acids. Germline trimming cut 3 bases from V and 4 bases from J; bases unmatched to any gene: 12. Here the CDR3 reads CASSQSPSGSASYNEQFF. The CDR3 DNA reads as TGTGCCAGCAGCCAGTCTCCTAGCGGGAGCGCGTCGTACAATGAGCAGTTCTTC.

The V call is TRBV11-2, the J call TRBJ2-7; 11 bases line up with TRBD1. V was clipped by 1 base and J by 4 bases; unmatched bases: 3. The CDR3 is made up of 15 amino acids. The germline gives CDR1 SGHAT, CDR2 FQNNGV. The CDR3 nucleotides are TGTGCCAGCAGCTTAGTAGGGACAGGGGGTTACGAGCAGTACTTC. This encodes CASSLVGTGGYEQYF.

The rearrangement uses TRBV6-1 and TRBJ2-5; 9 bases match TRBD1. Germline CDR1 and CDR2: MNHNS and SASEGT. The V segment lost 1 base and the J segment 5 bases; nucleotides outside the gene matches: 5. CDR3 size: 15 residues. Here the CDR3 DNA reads TGTGCCAGCAGTGAAGTCGGGACAGGGCTCGAGACCCAGTACTTC. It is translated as CASSEVGTGLETQYF.

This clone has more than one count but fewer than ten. The CDR3 sequence: CASSPRQGTYEQYV. The CDR3 DNA reads TGTGCCAGCAGTCCTAGACAGGGAACCTACGAGCAGTACGTC. J is TRBJ2-7 and V is TRBV27; 7 bases are shared with TRBD1. The trim removed 5 bases at V and 2 bases at J, leaving 6 bases unmatched. Germline values: CDR1 MNHEY, CDR2 SMNVEV (reference sequence). The CDR3 is 14 residues long.

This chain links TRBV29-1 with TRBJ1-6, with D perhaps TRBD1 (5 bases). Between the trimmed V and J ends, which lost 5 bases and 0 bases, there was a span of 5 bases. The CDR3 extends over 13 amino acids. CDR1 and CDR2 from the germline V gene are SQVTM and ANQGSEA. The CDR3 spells CSVQGSYNSPLHF. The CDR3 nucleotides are TGCAGCGTTCAGGGCTCCTATAATTCACCCCTCCACTTT.

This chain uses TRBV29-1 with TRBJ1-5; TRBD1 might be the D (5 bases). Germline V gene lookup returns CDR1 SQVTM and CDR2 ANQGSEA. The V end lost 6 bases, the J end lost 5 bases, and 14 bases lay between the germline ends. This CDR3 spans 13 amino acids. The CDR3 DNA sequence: TGCAGCGTCAGATCGGGGGGAGATCAGCCCCAGCATTTT. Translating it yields CSVRSGGDQPQHF.

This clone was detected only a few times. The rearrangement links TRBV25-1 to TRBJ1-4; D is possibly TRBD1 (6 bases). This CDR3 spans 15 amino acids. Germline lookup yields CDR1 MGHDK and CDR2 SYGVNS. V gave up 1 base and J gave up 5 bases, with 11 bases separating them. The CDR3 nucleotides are TGTGCCAGCAGTGAATCGAGAGGGGGGAATGAAAAACTGTTTTTT. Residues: CASSESRGGNEKLFF.

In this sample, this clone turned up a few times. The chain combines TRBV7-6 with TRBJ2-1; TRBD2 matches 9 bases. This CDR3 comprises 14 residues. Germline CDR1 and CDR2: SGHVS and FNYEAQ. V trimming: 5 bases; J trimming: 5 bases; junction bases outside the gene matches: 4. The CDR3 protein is CASSGGLANNEQFF. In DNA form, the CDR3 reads TGTGCCAGCAGCGGAGGACTAGCGAACAATGAGCAGTTCTTC.

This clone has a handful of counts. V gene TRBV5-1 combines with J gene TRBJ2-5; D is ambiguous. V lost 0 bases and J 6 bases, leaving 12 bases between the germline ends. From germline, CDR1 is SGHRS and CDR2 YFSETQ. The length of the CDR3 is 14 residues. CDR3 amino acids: CASSLDVDRKTQYF. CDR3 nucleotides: TGCGCCAGCAGCTTGGATGTGGACCGAAAGACCCAGTACTTC.

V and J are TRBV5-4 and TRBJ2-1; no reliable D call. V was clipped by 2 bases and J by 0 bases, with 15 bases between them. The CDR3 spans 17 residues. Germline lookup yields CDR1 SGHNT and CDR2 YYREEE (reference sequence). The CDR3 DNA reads TGTGCCAGCAGCTTACGGCCCACAGTGAGCTCCTACAATGAGCAGTTCTTC. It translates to CASSLRPTVSSYNEQFF.

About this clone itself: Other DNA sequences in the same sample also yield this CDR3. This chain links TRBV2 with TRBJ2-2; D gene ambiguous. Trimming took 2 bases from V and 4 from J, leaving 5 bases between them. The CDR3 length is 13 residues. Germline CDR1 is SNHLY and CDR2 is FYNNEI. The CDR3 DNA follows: TGTGCCAGCAGTGAACGGGTCACCGGGGAGCTGTTTTTT. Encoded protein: CASSERVTGELFF.

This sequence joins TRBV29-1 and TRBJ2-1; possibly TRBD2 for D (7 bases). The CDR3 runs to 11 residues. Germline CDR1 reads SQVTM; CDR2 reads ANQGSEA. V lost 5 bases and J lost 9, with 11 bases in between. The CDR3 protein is CSVRGAGEQFF. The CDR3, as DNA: TGCAGCGTTCGGGGGGCGGGTGAGCAGTTCTTC.

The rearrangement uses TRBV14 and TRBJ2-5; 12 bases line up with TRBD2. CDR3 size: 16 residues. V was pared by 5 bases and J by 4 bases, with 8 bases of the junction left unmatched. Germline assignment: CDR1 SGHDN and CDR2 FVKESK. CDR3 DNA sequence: TGTGCCAGCAGCGTTCTAGCGGGGGGGGCCGGAGAGACCCAGTACTTC. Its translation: CASSVLAGGAGETQYF. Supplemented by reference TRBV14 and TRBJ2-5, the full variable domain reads EAGVTQFPSHSVIEKGQTVTLRCDPISGHDNLYWYRRVMGKEIKFLLHFVKESKQDESGMPNNRFLAERTGGTYSTLKVQPAELEDSGVYFCASSVLAGGAGETQYFGPGTRLLVL.

The CDR3 coding sequence is TGTGCCAGCTCACCACGACTGCAGGGAGCTAACTATGGCTACACCTTC. Translating it yields CASSPRLQGANYGYTF. The chain links TRBV18 to TRBJ1-2; tentatively, D is TRBD1 (5 bases). This CDR3 is 16 amino acids long. CDR1 and CDR2 from the germline V gene are KGHSH and LQKENI. V lost 1 base to trimming and J lost 0 bases, with 12 bases between them.

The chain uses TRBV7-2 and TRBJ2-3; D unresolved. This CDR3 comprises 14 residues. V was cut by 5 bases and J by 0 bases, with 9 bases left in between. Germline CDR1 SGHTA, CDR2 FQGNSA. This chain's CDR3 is CASSGSHSTDTQYF. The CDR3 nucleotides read TGTGCCAGCAGCGGGTCTCATAGCACAGATACGCAGTATTTT.

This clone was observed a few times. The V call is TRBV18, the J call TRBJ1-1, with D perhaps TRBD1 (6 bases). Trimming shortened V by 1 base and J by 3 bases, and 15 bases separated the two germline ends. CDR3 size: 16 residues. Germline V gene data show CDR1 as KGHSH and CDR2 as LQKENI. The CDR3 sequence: CASSPLPGVEDTEAFF. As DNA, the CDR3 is TGTGCCAGCTCACCACTACCAGGGGTCGAGGACACTGAAGCTTTCTTT.

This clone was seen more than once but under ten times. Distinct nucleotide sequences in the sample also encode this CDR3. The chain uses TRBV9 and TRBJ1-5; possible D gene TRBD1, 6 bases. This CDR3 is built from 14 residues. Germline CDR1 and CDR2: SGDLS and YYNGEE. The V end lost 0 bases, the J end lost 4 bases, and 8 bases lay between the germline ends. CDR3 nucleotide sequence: TGTGCCAGCAGCGTAGAAGGGGGTAATCAGCCCCAGCATTTT. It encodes CASSVEGGNQPQHF.